These T cell receptor beta chains were read from a single sample in a study of blood T cells in healthy people across ages. Via MiXCR, TCRdb re-called the 5' RACE reads, giving one row per CDR3 protein. The table lists 650,000 to 1,000,000 distinct CDR3 sequences, about 42% of them singletons. The sample taken for sequencing was blood. These receptors were taken from a man older than 75 in good health. Each CDR3 is given with its conserved first and last residue. The D gene is left open where the match is weak. Clone size is stated in some rows and not others, as once, few, many or a class when expanded.

j_gene,v_gene,abundance,d_gene,CDR3nt,CDR3aa
TRBJ2-3,TRBV9,few,TRBD2,TGTGCCAGCAGCGTAGGAGGTAGCGGGACTCGTACTAGCACAGATACGCAGTATTTT,CASSVGGSGTRTSTDTQYF
TRBJ2-2,TRBV2,few,-,TGTGCCAGCAGTGTCACAAACACCGGGGAGCTGTTTTTT,CASSVTNTGELFF
TRBJ1-4,TRBV7-2,-,-,TGTGCCAGCAGCGTAGACACACCTAATGAAAAACTGTTTTTT,CASSVDTPNEKLFF
TRBJ2-3,TRBV6-5,-,-,TGTGCCAGCAGTGGGGGAGGGGGCGCAGATACGCAGTATTTT,CASSGGGGADTQYF
TRBJ2-7,TRBV20-1,many,TRBD1,TGCAGTGCTGGGGGGCTGACAGGGGCTCTCGAGCAGTACTTC,CSAGGLTGALEQYF
TRBJ2-7,TRBV9,-,TRBD2,TGTGCCAGCAGCGTAGGGTCGCTGGCTAGCGGTCCCTACGAGCAGTACTTC,CASSVGSLASGPYEQYF
TRBJ2-5,TRBV12-3/TRBV12-4,few,-,TGTGCCAGCAGTTTAGCCAGTTCAATAGAGACCCAGTACTTC,CASSLASSIETQYF
TRBJ2-3,TRBV6-6,few,TRBD1,TGTGCCAGCAGTTACTCGGGGCAGGGGGCGACAGATACGCAGTATTTT,CASSYSGQGATDTQYF
TRBJ1-2,TRBV29-1,few,-,TGCAGCGTTGAAGGGGGGGGTGGCTACACCTTC,CSVEGGGGYTF
TRBJ2-4,TRBV28,few,TRBD1,TGTGCCAGCAGCAAACTCATCGGGACAGAGGTAGCCAAAAACATTCAGTACTTC,CASSKLIGTEVAKNIQYF
TRBJ2-3,TRBV12-3/TRBV12-4,-,-,TGTGCCAGCCTCCGGGGTGGCACAGATACGCAGTATTTT,CASLRGGTDTQYF
TRBJ2-3,TRBV6-5,many,TRBD1,TGTTCATGGGCACAAGGGGACAGGTGGTTGGCAGATACGCAGTATTTT,CSWAQGDRWLADTQYF
TRBJ2-6,TRBV6-5,few,-,TGTGCCTCCCGATCCTCTAAAAGCTCTGGGGCCAACGTCCTGACTTTC,CASRSSKSSGANVLTF
TRBJ2-3,TRBV3-1,-,-,TGTGCCAGCAGCCAAGATCTTCTGCAGACAGATACGCAGTATTTT,CASSQDLLQTDTQYF
TRBJ1-6,TRBV20-1,few,TRBD1,TGCAGTGCTAGAACCGACAGGGGCCCTTTATCATCCCTCCACTTT,CSARTDRGPLSSLHF
TRBJ1-2,TRBV6-2/TRBV6-3,once,-,TGTGCCAGCACAACGGCCGGCCCCTATGGCTACACCTTC,CASTTAGPYGYTF
TRBJ2-1,TRBV15,-,-,TGTGCCACCAGCAGAGAAGAGGGAGGCGTTTTGAATGAGCAGTTCTTC,CATSREEGGVLNEQFF
TRBJ2-5,TRBV20-1,-,-,TGCAGTGCTAGAGCAGAGACCCAGTACTTC,CSARAETQYF
TRBJ2-3,TRBV6-5,few,-,TGTGCCAGCAGTCGGCAGGACAGATACACAGATACGCAGTATTTT,CASSRQDRYTDTQYF
TRBJ2-7,TRBV28,-,TRBD2,TGTGCCAGCAGTATCATCGGCGTAGCTAGCGGGAGACGTTCCTCCTACGAGCAGTACTTC,CASSIIGVASGRRSSYEQYF
TRBJ2-6,TRBV9,-,-,TGTGCCAGCAGCGTATTGTCCGGCTCTGGGGCCAACGTCCTGACTTTC,CASSVLSGSGANVLTF
TRBJ2-7,TRBV5-1,-,-,TGCGCCAGCAGCTGGGACCCTAGAAACAATGAGCAGTACTTC,CASSWDPRNNEQYF
TRBJ2-3,TRBV20-1,-,-,TGCAGTGGTAAGGGTCCAGATACGCAGTATTTT,CSGKGPDTQYF
TRBJ2-3,TRBV12-3/TRBV12-4,few,-,TGTGCCAGCATCGACCGGAGGGGGACAGATACGCAGTATTTT,CASIDRRGTDTQYF
TRBJ2-1,TRBV9,few,TRBD2,TGTGCCAGCAGCGTAGGGGCGAGACTAGCGGGCCGTTCCTACAATGAGCAGTTCTTC,CASSVGARLAGRSYNEQFF
TRBJ2-3,TRBV5-6,-,-,TGTGCCAGCAGCTTGGTCAGGGACACAGATACGCAGTATTTT,CASSLVRDTDTQYF
TRBJ1-1,TRBV18,-,TRBD1,TGTGCCAGCTCACCACAGGGGGCTAGGAACACTGAAGCTTTCTTT,CASSPQGARNTEAFF
TRBJ2-6,TRBV2,-,-,TGTGCCATGATACGCCGGGGCCGCTCTGGGGCCAACGTCCTGACTTTC,CAMIRRGRSGANVLTF
TRBJ2-7,TRBV29-1,few,TRBD1,TGCAGCGTTGAAGCGGCTGGGACAGGGGTCTACGAGCAGTACTTC,CSVEAAGTGVYEQYF
TRBJ2-1,TRBV10-1,-,TRBD2,TGCGCCAGCAGGCCGGGACTAGCGGGACGTGAGCAGTTCTTC,CASRPGLAGREQFF
TRBJ2-3,TRBV12-3/TRBV12-4,few,TRBD2,TGTGCCAGCAGCCTAGCGGGAGTACGGCCTGGTCATACGCAGTATTTT,CASSLAGVRPGHTQYF
TRBJ2-7,TRBV18,-,-,TGTGCCAGCTCACCGGGGATCCGCGGTGAGCAGTACTTC,CASSPGIRGEQYF
TRBJ2-5,TRBV27,few,TRBD2,TGTGCCAGCAGTAAAGGGACTAGCGGGAGTATCCTAGAGACCCAGTACTTC,CASSKGTSGSILETQYF
TRBJ2-3,TRBV12-3/TRBV12-4,-,-,TGTGCCAGCAGTTCCCGAACAGCAGGGTCAGATACGCAGTATTTT,CASSSRTAGSDTQYF
TRBJ1-1,TRBV6-5,-,-,TGTGCCAGCGGGGAGCTAAGGGAAGCTTTCTTT,CASGELREAFF
TRBJ2-1,TRBV6-6,-,-,TGTGCCAGCAGTGCCAATGAGCAGTTCTTC,CASSANEQFF
TRBJ2-1,TRBV5-1,-,TRBD2,TGCGCCAGCATGCTAGCGGGAGGGTTTGAGCAGTTCTTC,CASMLAGGFEQFF
TRBJ2-1,TRBV10-3,-,TRBD2,TGTGCCGGCAAGGGGACTAGCGGAGACTACTCCTACAATGAGCAGTTCTTC,CAGKGTSGDYSYNEQFF
TRBJ1-6,TRBV4-3,-,-,TGCGCCAGCAGTCCGGTAGGAGGGCGTAATTCACCCCTCCACTTT,CASSPVGGRNSPLHF
TRBJ1-4,TRBV4-1,-,-,TGCGCCAGCAGCCAGTATCTGCAAACCACGCATGGAAAACTGTTTTTT,CASSQYLQTTHGKLFF
TRBJ1-4,TRBV28,-,-,TGTGCCAGCAGTTCAGTTATGCGGGACAACCTAGGTGAAAAACTGTTTTTT,CASSSVMRDNLGEKLFF
TRBJ2-5,TRBV7-2,once,-,TGTGCCAGCAGCATAGGAGGGACAGAGCCCAACCGGTACTTC,CASSIGGTEPNRYF
TRBJ2-7,TRBV11-2,-,TRBD1,TGTGCCAGCAGTAGAAGGGGGCTTTCTTCCTACGAGCAGTACTTC,CASSRRGLSSYEQYF
TRBJ2-5,TRBV29-1,few,-,TGCAGCGTTGAAAAACCCTCTTGGACCCAGTACTTC,CSVEKPSWTQYF
TRBJ2-1,TRBV29-1,few,-,TGCAGCGGAGCGAGGTGGGACTCCTACAATGAGCAGTTCTTC,CSGARWDSYNEQFF
TRBJ2-5,TRBV7-2,few,-,TGTGCCAGCAGCTGGTCGTCGGGAGAGACCCAGTACTTC,CASSWSSGETQYF